These 18 T cell receptor beta chains originate from one sample sequenced in a study of chemoradiotherapy in HPV16-positive cancers. Assay: immunoSEQ multiplex PCR; the TCRdb copy retains only in-frame clones and omits some. The table has roughly 6,000 clones, 65% to 85% seen once. The sample was tumor tissue, taken from a patient who underwent chemoradiotherapy. These receptors came from a human donor with HPV-associated anogenital cancer.

The chain has TRBV18 and TRBJ1-1, with 8 bases that match TRBD1. Germline V lookup: CDR1 KGHSH, CDR2 LQKENI. The junction had 6 bases not matched to a gene; V was cut back by 3 bases and J by 6 bases. The CDR3 sequence is 14 residues long. As DNA, the CDR3 is TGTGCCAGCTCACCCCCGGGACAGGCGGCTGAAGCTTTCTTT. Translated, it gives CASSPPGQAAEAFF.

This clone has just a few counts. V usage is TRBV11-2 and J usage is TRBJ1-4; D not certain. Per the germline V gene, CDR1 is SGHAT and CDR2 is FQNNGV. Trimming shortened V by 0 bases and J by 0 bases, and 11 bases separated the two germline ends. This CDR3 has 17 residues. The CDR3 reads CASSLEGGSATNEKLFF. The CDR3 nucleotides read TGTGCCAGCAGCTTAGAGGGCGGCAGTGCAACTAATGAAAAACTGTTTTTT.

About this clone itself: Distinct nucleotide sequences in the sample also encode this CDR3. The rearrangement joins TRBV2 to TRBJ1-5; D gene ambiguous. There are 14 residues in the CDR3. CDR1 and CDR2 (germline): SNHLY, FYNNEI. Trimming pared 2 bases from V and 2 bases from J, leaving 7 bases between. This CDR3 reads CASSERVGNQPQHF. CDR3 sequence (DNA): TGTGCCAGCAGTGAAAGGGTTGGCAATCAGCCCCAGCATTTT. The variable domain in full, completed from reference TRBV2 and TRBJ1-5, reads EPEVTQTPSHQVTQMGQEVILRCVPISNHLYFYWYRQILGQKVEFLVSFYNNEISEKSEIFDDQFSVERPDGSNFTLKIRSTKLEDSAMYFCASSERVGNQPQHFGDGTRLSIL.

The chain links TRBV13 to TRBJ2-7; 8 bases align to TRBD1. Germline CDR1 and CDR2: PRHDT and FYEKMQ (reference sequence). V was clipped by 1 base and J by 5 bases; unmatched bases: 10. This CDR3 contains 16 residues. The CDR3 reads CASSLEQQGGADEQYF. The CDR3 region has the DNA TGTGCCAGCAGCTTAGAACAACAGGGGGGAGCGGACGAGCAGTACTTC.

This sequence joins TRBV10-3 and TRBJ2-7; 8 nucleotides align to TRBD1. The CDR3 consists of 12 residues. Germline CDR1 is ENHRY and CDR2 is SYGVKD. Trimming removed 3 bases from V and 12 bases from J; junction bases left unmatched: 7. The DNA of the CDR3 is TGTGCCATCAGTGACAGGGGGCGACAACGGTACTTC. Its protein is CAISDRGRQRYF.

The rearrangement joins TRBV10-3 to TRBJ1-3, with no clear D. Germline V gene lookup returns CDR1 ENHRY and CDR2 SYGVKD. The V end was cut by 9 bases, the J end by 0 bases, with 6 bases between. The CDR3 consists of 12 residues. The chain's CDR3 is CAMRDSGNTIYF. CDR3 DNA: TGTGCCATGCGGGACTCTGGAAACACCATATATTTT.

This chain joins TRBV28 and TRBJ2-1; 8 bases align to TRBD2. V lost 5 bases to trimming and J lost 4 bases; unmatched junction nucleotides: 7. The CDR3 is 15 residues long. Germline-derived CDR1 and CDR2 are MDHEN and SYDVKM. The CDR3 loop reads CASSGYQRGYNEQFF. In nucleotides, the CDR3 is TGTGCCAGCAGTGGTTACCAGCGGGGGTACAATGAGCAGTTCTTC.

CDR3 sequence: CASSLFHRGDLMGELFF. CDR3 bases: TGTGCCAGCAGCTTATTCCACAGGGGCGATTTGATGGGGGAGCTGTTTTTT. The rearrangement uses TRBV7-6 and TRBJ2-2, with 7 positions matching TRBD1. The germline V gene has CDR1 SGHVS and CDR2 FNYEAQ. J lost 8 bases, V lost 2 bases, and 14 bases had no gene match. The CDR3 runs to 17 residues.

A few counts support this clone. The chain carries TRBV19 and TRBJ1-5, with D hard to call. CDR1 and CDR2 (germline): LNHDA, SQIVND (reference sequence). Deletions cut 4 bases from V and 1 base from J, with 11 bases between. CDR3 size: 15 residues. The CDR3 sequence is CASSKGRFSNQPQHF. The CDR3 region has the DNA TGTGCCAGTAGTAAGGGCAGATTCAGCAATCAGCCCCAGCATTTT.

This clone was found once. This rearrangement joins TRBV19 to TRBJ1-2, with D unresolved. Deletions cut 6 bases from V and 3 bases from J, with 17 bases between. From germline, CDR1 is LNHDA and CDR2 SQIVND (reference sequence). The CDR3 runs 15 residues. This CDR3 is CASSHIPPGYYGYTF. The DNA of the CDR3 is TGTGCCAGTAGCCATATCCCGCCAGGCTACTATGGCTACACCTTC.

The chain employs TRBV4-2 and TRBJ1-2, with 9 bases aligning to TRBD1. The CDR3 covers 15 residues. The V and J ends lost 4 bases and 7 bases, in that order; junction bases with no gene match: 10. Germline V gene lookup returns CDR1 LGHNA and CDR2 YNFKEQ. CDR3 amino acids: CASSLDRGDLSGYTF. Here the CDR3 DNA reads TGTGCCAGCAGCCTGGACAGGGGTGACCTAAGTGGCTACACCTTC.

The rearrangement links TRBV6-5 to TRBJ1-6, with TRBD1 matching over 8 bases. Losses at the gene ends were 5 bases for V and 13 bases for J; bases not matched to a gene: 4. Germline CDR1 MNHEY, CDR2 SVGAGI. The CDR3 is 12 amino acids. CDR3 nucleotide sequence: TGTGCCAGCAGTGAACGACAGGGGCCCCTCCACTTT. Encoded protein: CASSERQGPLHF.

V and J are TRBV29-1 and TRBJ1-2; D perhaps matches TRBD1 (6 bases). Germline values: CDR1 SQVTM, CDR2 ANQGSEA. CDR3 length: 15 residues. With 6 bases removed from V and 7 bases from J, the gap between germline ends came to 24 bases. The DNA for the CDR3 is TGCAGCGTGAAGCCACCGGGACACCGGAGAGGTGGCTACACCTTC. It specifies CSVKPPGHRRGGYTF. Using reference TRBV29-1 and TRBJ1-2 for the parts outside the CDR3, the full variable domain is SAVISQKPSRDICQRGTSLTIQCQVDSQVTMMFWYRQQPGQSLTLIATANQGSEATYESGFVIDKFPISRPNLTFSTLTVSNMSPEDSSIYLCSVKPPGHRRGGYTFGSGTRLTVV.

The J gene is TRBJ1-6, the V gene TRBV19, with D hard to call. Trimming removed 6 bases at V and 5 bases at J, with 11 bases between. The germline V gene has CDR1 LNHDA and CDR2 SQIVND (reference sequence). The CDR3 is 14 residues long. In DNA, the CDR3 is TGTGCCAGTAGGAAGGCAGAAAATAATTCACCCCTCCACTTT. Translating it yields CASRKAENNSPLHF.

V usage is TRBV28 and J usage is TRBJ2-7; 7 bases fit TRBD1. The CDR3 covers 14 residues. After removal of 4 bases from V and 4 bases from J, the junction contained 7 bases not matched to a gene. Per germline, CDR1 MDHEN and CDR2 SYDVKM. Written as DNA, the CDR3 is TGTGCCAGCAGTTCCGTGACAGGGCCATACGAGCAGTACTTC. The encoded protein is CASSSVTGPYEQYF.

The rearrangement uses TRBV5-5 and TRBJ1-2; TRBD1 aligns across 7 bases. CDR1 SGHKS and CDR2 YYEKEE come from the germline V gene (reference sequence). This CDR3 comprises 14 residues. Trimming took 0 bases from V and 4 from J; bases not matched to a gene: 3. CDR3 DNA sequence: TGTGCCAGCAGCTTGGAGGCAGGGGGCTATGGCTACACCTTC. This gives the protein CASSLEAGGYGYTF.

J is TRBJ1-1 and V is TRBV27; unclear D gene. V lost 5 bases and J lost 11, with 15 bases in between. The V gene's germline CDR1 is MNHEY and CDR2 SMNVEV (reference sequence). The CDR3 length is 12 residues. The CDR3 spells CASSPPLGHAFF. The CDR3 coding sequence is TGTGCCAGCAGTCCACCTTTAGGTCACGCTTTCTTT.

V usage is TRBV5-8 and J usage is TRBJ1-2, with D maybe TRBD1 (6 bases). The V end was cut by 4 bases, the J end by 0 bases, with 16 bases between. CDR1 is SGHTS, CDR2 YDEGEE, per germline. The CDR3 consists of 16 residues. DNA for the CDR3: TGTGCCAGCAGCCAAGGCTTGGCAGGGGCTAACTATGGCTACACCTTC. This sequence encodes CASSQGLAGANYGYTF.